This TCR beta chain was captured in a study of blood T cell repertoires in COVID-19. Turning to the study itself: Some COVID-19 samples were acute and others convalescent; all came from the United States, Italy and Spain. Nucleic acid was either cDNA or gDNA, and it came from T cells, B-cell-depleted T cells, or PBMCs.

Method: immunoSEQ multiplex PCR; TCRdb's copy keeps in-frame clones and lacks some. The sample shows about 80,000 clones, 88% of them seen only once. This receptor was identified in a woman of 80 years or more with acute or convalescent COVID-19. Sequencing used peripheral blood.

The CDR3 coding sequence is TGTGCCAGCAGCTCACCCCTCTCTAGCGGGAGACAATACGAGCAGTACTTC. Residues: CASSSPLSSGRQYEQYF. The chain recombines TRBV11-2 with TRBJ2-7; 10 bases align to TRBD2. There are 17 residues in the CDR3. J lost 4 bases, V lost 4 bases, and 13 bases had no gene match. Germline CDR1 is SGHAT and CDR2 is FQNNGV.